The present entry profiles one TCR beta chain with its context. The antigen is not known. The sample originates from a study of cytomegalovirus exposure and HLA in healthy donors. Use of 60 Vbeta and 13 Jbeta primers characterized the PCR. Produced via immunoSEQ multiplex PCR; TCRdb's table is partial and in-frame only. The data hold under 200,000 clones, with around 80% observed a single time. Findings of the study overall: Several of the most significant clusters appeared, in a later analysis, to be linked to common viral pathogens. The majority of TCR sequences were rare, yet some public TCRs appeared in many donors. Within an earlier analysis, most TCR beta V segments proved productive either about 87% or about 30% of the time.

Deletions cut 1 base from V and 6 bases from J, with 10 bases between. The CDR3 runs 13 residues. Germline CDR1 reads SNHLY; CDR2 reads FYNNEI. The chain uses TRBV2 and TRBJ2-7, with D possibly matching TRBD1 (5 bases). This clonotype was obtained from a woman aged 45-65 years in good health and CMV-seropositive. Sequences were obtained from PBMCs. CDR3 amino acids: CASSEVRAAEQYF. The CDR3 DNA sequence: TGTGCCAGCAGTGAAGTCAGGGCGGCCGAGCAGTACTTC. Together with reference TRBV2 and TRBJ2-7, the CDR3 gives the full variable domain: EPEVTQTPSHQVTQMGQEVILRCVPISNHLYFYWYRQILGQKVEFLVSFYNNEISEKSEIFDDQFSVERPDGSNFTLKIRSTKLEDSAMYFCASSEVRAAEQYFGPGTRLTVT.